This T cell receptor (beta chain) was identified in a study of T cell responses to AZD1222 COVID-19 vaccine. The V gene lost 5 bases and the J gene lost 2 bases, with 17 bases spanning the gap. The CDR3 is made up of 15 amino acids. The germline CDR1 and CDR2 sequences are SGHRS and YFSETQ. For this clone: The antigen remains unidentified.

Study observations and caveats: Baseline seropositivity occurred in only a handful of AZD1222 recipients. Among the donors, most were white British and more were female, and clonal diversity was possibly underestimated.

The data were produced by immunoSEQ multiplex PCR, yet TCRdb's version contains in-frame clones alone and is incomplete. The sample has over 120,000 clones; 88% are singletons. This receptor was obtained from an adult who received the MenACWY meningococcal vaccine as a control. The rearrangement links TRBV5-1 to TRBJ2-7; no firm D call. The sample was peripheral blood, taken 28 days after the second dose of the MenACWY control vaccine. This CDR3 is CASSTGSAEAYEQYF. The CDR3 DNA reads TGCGCCAGCAGTACTGGGTCAGCTGAGGCCTACGAGCAGTACTTC.